Listed here are 5 T cell receptor beta chains from one sample, sequenced in a study of blood T cell repertoires in COVID-19. Sequencing was performed with immunoSEQ multiplex PCR; in TCRdb, only in-frame clones are kept and a portion is missing. This table holds around 130,000 clones, more than 80% found once. The sequencing input was peripheral blood. These receptors were taken from a human donor in a cohort sampled during active COVID-19.

The CDR3 DNA follows: TGTGCCACCAGTGATCTCCTAGCGGGAGACGATGAGCAGTTCTTC. Amino acid sequence: CATSDLLAGDDEQFF. The chain couples TRBV24-1 to TRBJ2-1; TRBD2 aligns across 10 bases. This CDR3 is 15 amino acids long. Germline CDR1 reads KGHDR; CDR2 reads SFDVKD. With V trimmed by 3 bases and J by 8 bases, 6 bases remained unmatched.

The chain links TRBV5-1 to TRBJ2-1; 8 nucleotides agree with TRBD2. CDR1 and CDR2 (germline): SGHRS, YFSETQ. This CDR3 contains 14 residues. V trimming: 7 bases; J trimming: 6 bases; junction bases outside the gene matches: 9. This CDR3 is CASALAGGINEQFF. The CDR3 nucleotides are TGCGCCAGCGCCTTGGCGGGGGGTATCAATGAGCAGTTCTTC.

This rearrangement joins TRBV5-1 to TRBJ1-2; 7 bases are shared with TRBD1. The V gene's germline CDR1 is SGHRS and CDR2 YFSETQ. With 0 bases clipped from V and 7 bases from J, the junction kept 6 bases outside the gene matches. CDR3 length: 14 residues. CDR3 DNA sequence: TGCGCCAGCAGCTTGGCCACCTCAGGGGGTGGCTACACCTTC. Protein sequence: CASSLATSGGGYTF.

The chain uses TRBV10-2 and TRBJ2-3; 8 positions match TRBD2. Germline values: CDR1 WSHSY, CDR2 SAAADI. The CDR3 extends over 15 amino acids. The V segment lost 6 bases and the J segment 3 bases; nucleotides outside the gene matches: 8. This CDR3 is CASSVAGKGTDTQYF. CDR3 coding DNA: TGCGCCAGCAGCGTAGCGGGAAAGGGGACAGATACGCAGTATTTT.

The J gene is TRBJ1-3, the V gene TRBV11-2, with 9 bases matching TRBD1. Germline CDR1 SGHAT, CDR2 FQNNGV. The CDR3 extends over 15 amino acids. Trimming removed 7 bases from V and 2 bases from J; junction bases left unmatched: 6. CDR3 sequence reads: CASTSQGATGNTIYF. Written as DNA, the CDR3 is TGTGCCAGCACATCACAGGGGGCTACTGGAAACACCATATATTTT.